This T cell receptor beta chain was observed in a study of blood T cells in healthy people across ages (dated by TCRdb to the mid-2010s). Some background on the complete study: In model experiments, roughly one uniquely barcoded TCR beta cDNA molecule per two T cells was captured by template switching. Age-related changes in TCR beta repertoire diversity were measured in the study by deep sequencing normalized with unique cDNA molecular identifiers. Donors were grouped into four age groups: young (average about 15 years), middle-aged (39), aged (around 62) and long-lived (approximately 75). To avoid experimental bias, donors of different ages were randomly spread across the sequencing lanes. For two donors (one aged 18 to 29 and one aged 80 or older), the study analyzed two additional independent replicas of 1 million unique cDNA reads from the same blood draw. Findings and caveats that apply to the study as a whole: Compared with the aged group, the long-lived group had more naive CD4+ T cells, fewer expanded clones and increased TCR diversity, suggesting age selection. Estimates of total diversity based on one million sequenced T cells were considered lower bounds and underestimates. The percentage of naive T cells measured by flow cytometry correlated strongly with observed TCR beta diversity. As age increased, observed TCR beta diversity per million T cells dropped in a roughly linear way, and a significant reduction was already evident by age 40. Bulk unsorted PBMC profiling prevented conclusive comparison of naive and antigen-experienced compartments. Because the CMV infection status of the donors was unknown, age-related changes in expanded clonotypes may potentially have been confounded.

V has 7 bases trimmed and J has 3 bases trimmed; junction bases matching no gene number 7. The CDR3 runs 13 residues from the cysteine to the phenylalanine. The CDR3 DNA has 39 bases and is translated from base 1. CDR1 SQVTM and CDR2 ANQGSEA are derived from the germline V gene. A word on this clonotype: Its cognate antigen has yet to be identified. No much larger clone is present one base from it, and per-base qualities are unavailable.

The library was built by means of 5' RACE. Sequencing instrument: Illumina HiSeq 2500. A second PCR of 7 to 11 cycles was performed with a sample-barcoded 5' primer and a J-beta primer mix. Each TCR beta cDNA molecule received a unique molecular identifier from a template-switch 5' adaptor carrying 12 random nucleotides. Each sample yielded at least 2.5 million CDR3-containing paired-end reads. The Mint cDNA synthesis kit, primed by a TRBC-specific oligonucleotide, was used to synthesize first-strand cDNA from all RNA. After uracil-DNA glycosylase treatment, a first 18-cycle PCR used universal primers M1SS and BC2_uni_R on all cDNA. The original methods were these. For normalization, 1 million high-quality reads were randomly selected from each sample, with every read carrying a distinct molecular identifier. Instead of being binned into consensus sequences, reads that shared molecular identifiers were thrown out. MiTCR, set to a Q25 quality threshold and the strictest error-elimination algorithm, was used for CDR3 identification, clonotype clustering and error correction. A nonparametric unseen species model using Euler transformation provided a lower-bound estimate of total TCR beta diversity. Using fastp trimming at Q25 and MiXCR clonotype assembly, TCRdb reanalyzed the public sequencing data and kept in-frame beta chains. Records with the same CDR3 protein are collapsed into one entry carrying the most frequent genes and DNA. TCRdb's processing, not the authors', yielded these V and J calls. Counted in this sample were hundreds of thousands of distinct CDR3 sequences; around 45% of them appeared once. The ten largest clones represent about 32% of the sample.

Systemically healthy Caucasian individuals from Russia, 39 in total and aged about 6 to 95 years, were included as donors. Approximately 9.3 milliliters of peripheral blood were collected from each donor into EDTA-treated Vacutainer tubes. Ficoll-Paque density-gradient centrifugation was used to isolate PBMCs, with at least 6 million per sample. Total RNA, at least 6 micrograms per sample, was extracted from PBMCs with Trizol reagent. For every donor, an aliquot of PBMCs went through flow cytometry to measure the percentages of naive CD45RAhigh/CD27high T cells. The chain is assembled from TRBV29-1 and TRBJ2-5; 8 central nucleotides agree with TRBD1. Sequenced: blood. This receptor was taken from a woman aged 55-69 years in good health. The CDR3 in this case is CSALSGGEETQYF. The DNA sequence follows: TGCAGCGCCCTATCAGGGGGCGAAGAGACCCAGTACTTC.